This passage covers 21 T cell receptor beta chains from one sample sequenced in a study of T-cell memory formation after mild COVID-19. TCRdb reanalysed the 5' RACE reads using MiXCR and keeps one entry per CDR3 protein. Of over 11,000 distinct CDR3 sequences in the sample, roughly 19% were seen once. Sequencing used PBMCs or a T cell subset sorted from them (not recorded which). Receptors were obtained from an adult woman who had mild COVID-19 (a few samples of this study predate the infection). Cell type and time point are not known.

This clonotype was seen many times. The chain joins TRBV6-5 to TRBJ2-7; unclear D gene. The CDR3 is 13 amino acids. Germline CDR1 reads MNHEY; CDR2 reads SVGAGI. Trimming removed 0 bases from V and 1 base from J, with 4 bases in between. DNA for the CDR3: TGTGCCAGCAGTTACTCCCAATCCTACGAGCAGTACTTC. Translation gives CASSYSQSYEQYF.

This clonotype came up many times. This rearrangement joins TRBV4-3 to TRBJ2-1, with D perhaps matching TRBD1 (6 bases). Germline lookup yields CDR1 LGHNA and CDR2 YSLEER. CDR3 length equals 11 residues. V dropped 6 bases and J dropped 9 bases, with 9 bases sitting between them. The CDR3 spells CASSEGVEQFF. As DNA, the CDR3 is TGCGCCAGCAGTGAGGGGGTTGAGCAGTTCTTC.

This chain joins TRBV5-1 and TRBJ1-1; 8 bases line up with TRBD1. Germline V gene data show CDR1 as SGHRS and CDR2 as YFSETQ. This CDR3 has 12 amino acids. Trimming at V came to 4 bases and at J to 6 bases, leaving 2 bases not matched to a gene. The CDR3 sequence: CASSGQGAEAFF. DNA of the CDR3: TGCGCCAGCAGCGGACAGGGAGCTGAAGCTTTCTTT. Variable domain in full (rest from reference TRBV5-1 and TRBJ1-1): KAGVTQTPRYLIKTRGQQVTLSCSPISGHRSVSWYQQTPGQGLQFLFEYFSETQRNKGNFPGRFSGRQFSNSRSEMNVSTLELGDSALYLCASSGQGAEAFFGQGTRLTVV.

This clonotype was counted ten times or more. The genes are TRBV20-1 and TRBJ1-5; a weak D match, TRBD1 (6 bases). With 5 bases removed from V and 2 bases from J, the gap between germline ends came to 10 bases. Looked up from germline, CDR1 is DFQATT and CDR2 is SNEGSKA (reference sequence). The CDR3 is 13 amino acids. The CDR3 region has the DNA TGCAGTGCTCCGCGACAGGGCAATCAGCCCCAGCATTTT. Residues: CSAPRQGNQPQHF.

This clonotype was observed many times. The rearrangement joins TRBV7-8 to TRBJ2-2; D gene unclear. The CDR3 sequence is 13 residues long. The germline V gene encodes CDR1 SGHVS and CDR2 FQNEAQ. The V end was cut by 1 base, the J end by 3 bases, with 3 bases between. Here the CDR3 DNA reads TGTGCCAGCAGCTTAGAGTACACCGGGGAGCTGTTTTTT. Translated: CASSLEYTGELFF.

The CDR3 coding sequence is TGTGCCAGCAGCTTAGGAGCTAGCGGGGTAGATACGCAGTATTTT. The encoded protein is CASSLGASGVDTQYF. The chain uses TRBV7-4 and TRBJ2-3, with 9 nucleotides matching TRBD2. This CDR3 comprises 15 residues. Per germline, CDR1 SGHVT and CDR2 SQSDAQ. With 1 base clipped from V and 5 bases from J, the junction kept 4 bases outside the gene matches.

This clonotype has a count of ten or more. CDR3 nucleotide sequence: TGCGCCAGCAGCCAAGGACAGGGGGCCGCCTACGAGCAGTACTTC. Translation: CASSQGQGAAYEQYF. The chain employs TRBV4-1 and TRBJ2-7, with TRBD1 matching 10 bases. CDR1 is MGHRA, CDR2 YSYEKL, per germline. V shed 1 base, J shed 2 bases, and the junction held 2 bases outside the gene matches. The CDR3 extends over 15 amino acids.

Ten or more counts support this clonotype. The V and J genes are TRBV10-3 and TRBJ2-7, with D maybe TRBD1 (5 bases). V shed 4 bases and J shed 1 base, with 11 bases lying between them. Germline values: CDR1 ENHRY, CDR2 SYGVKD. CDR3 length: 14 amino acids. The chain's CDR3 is CAISGTGSSYEQYF. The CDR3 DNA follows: TGTGCCATCAGTGGTACAGGCTCTTCCTACGAGCAGTACTTC.

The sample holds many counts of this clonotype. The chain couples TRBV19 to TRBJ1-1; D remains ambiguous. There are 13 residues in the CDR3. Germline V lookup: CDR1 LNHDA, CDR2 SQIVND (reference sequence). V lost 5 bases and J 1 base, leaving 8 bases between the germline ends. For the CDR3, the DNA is TGTGCCAGTAGTCTTTCCGAGAACACTGAAGCTTTCTTT. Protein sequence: CASSLSENTEAFF. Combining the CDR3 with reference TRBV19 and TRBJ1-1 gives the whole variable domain DGGITQSPKYLFRKEGQNVTLSCEQNLNHDAMYWYRQDPGQGLRLIYYSQIVNDFQKGDIAEGYSVSREKKESFPLTVTSAQKNPTAFYLCASSLSENTEAFFGQGTRLTVV.

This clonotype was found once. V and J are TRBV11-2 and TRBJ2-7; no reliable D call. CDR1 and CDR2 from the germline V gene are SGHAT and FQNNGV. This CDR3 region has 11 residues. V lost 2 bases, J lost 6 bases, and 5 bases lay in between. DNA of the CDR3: TGTGCCAGCAGCTTATGGGGCGAGCAGTACTTC. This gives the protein CASSLWGEQYF.

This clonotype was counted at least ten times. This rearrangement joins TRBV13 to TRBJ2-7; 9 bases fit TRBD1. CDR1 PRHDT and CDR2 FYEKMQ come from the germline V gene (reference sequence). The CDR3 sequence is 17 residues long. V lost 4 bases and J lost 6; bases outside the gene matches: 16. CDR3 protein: CASSSTEHPGQGSEQYF. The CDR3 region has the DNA TGTGCCAGCAGCTCCACGGAACACCCGGGACAGGGTTCCGAGCAGTACTTC.

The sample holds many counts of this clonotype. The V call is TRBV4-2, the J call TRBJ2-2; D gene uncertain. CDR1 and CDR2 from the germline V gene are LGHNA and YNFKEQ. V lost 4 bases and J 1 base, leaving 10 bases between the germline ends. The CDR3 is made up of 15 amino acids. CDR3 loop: CASSRQTQNTGELFF. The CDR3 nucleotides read TGTGCCAGCAGCCGCCAGACCCAGAACACCGGGGAGCTGTTTTTT.

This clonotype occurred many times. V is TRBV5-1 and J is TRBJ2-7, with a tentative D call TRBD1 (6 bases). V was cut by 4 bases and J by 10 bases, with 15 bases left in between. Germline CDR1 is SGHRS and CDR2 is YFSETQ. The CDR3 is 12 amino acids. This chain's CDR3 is CASSGENRVQYF. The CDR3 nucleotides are TGCGCCAGCAGCGGTGAAAACAGGGTTCAGTACTTC.

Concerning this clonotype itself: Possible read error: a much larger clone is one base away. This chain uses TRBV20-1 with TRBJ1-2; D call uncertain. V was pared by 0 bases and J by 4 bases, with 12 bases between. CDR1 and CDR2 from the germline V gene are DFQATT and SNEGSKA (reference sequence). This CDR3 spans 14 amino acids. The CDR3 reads CSARDVRTTYGYTF. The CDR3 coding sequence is TGCAGTGCTAGAGATGTACGGACCACCTATGGCTACACCTTC.

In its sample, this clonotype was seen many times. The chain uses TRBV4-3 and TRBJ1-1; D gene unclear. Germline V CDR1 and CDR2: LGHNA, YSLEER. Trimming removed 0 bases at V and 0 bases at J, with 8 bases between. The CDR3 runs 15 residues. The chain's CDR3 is CASSQEREMNTEAFF. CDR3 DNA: TGCGCCAGCAGCCAAGAACGTGAGATGAACACTGAAGCTTTCTTT.

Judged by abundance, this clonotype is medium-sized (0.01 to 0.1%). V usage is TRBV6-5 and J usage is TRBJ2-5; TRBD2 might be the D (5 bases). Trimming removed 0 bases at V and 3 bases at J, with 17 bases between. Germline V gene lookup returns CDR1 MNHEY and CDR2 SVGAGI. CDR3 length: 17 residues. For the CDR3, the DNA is TGTGCCAGCAGTTACTCCCCCGGAGCGGCAGTAAAAGAGACCCAGTACTTC. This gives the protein CASSYSPGAAVKETQYF.

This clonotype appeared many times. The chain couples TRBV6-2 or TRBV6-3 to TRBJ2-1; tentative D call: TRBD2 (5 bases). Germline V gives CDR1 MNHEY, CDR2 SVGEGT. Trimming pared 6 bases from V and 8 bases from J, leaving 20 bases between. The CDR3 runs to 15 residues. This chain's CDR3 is CASSPQKASRYEQFF. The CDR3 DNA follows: TGTGCCAGCAGCCCGCAGAAGGCTAGCAGGTATGAGCAGTTCTTC.

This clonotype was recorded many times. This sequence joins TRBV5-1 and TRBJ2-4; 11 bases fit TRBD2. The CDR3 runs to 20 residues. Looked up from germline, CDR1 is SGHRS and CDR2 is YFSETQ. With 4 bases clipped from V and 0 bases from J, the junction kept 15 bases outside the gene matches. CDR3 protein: CASSRPSSGRPILAKNIQYF. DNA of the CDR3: TGCGCCAGCAGCCGTCCGTCTAGCGGGAGGCCCATTCTAGCCAAAAACATTCAGTACTTC.

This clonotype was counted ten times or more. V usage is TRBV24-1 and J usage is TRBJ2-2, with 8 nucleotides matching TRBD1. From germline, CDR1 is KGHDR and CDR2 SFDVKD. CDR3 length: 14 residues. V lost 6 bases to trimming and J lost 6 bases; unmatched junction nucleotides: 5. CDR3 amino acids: CATSSDRGAGELFF. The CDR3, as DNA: TGTGCCACCAGTTCAGACAGGGGAGCCGGGGAGCTGTTTTTT.

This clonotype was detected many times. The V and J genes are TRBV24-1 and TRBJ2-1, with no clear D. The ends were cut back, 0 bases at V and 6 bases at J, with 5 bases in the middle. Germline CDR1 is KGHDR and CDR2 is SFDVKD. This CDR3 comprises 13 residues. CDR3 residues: CATSDLPVNEQFF. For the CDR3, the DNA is TGTGCCACCAGTGATTTGCCCGTCAATGAGCAGTTCTTC.

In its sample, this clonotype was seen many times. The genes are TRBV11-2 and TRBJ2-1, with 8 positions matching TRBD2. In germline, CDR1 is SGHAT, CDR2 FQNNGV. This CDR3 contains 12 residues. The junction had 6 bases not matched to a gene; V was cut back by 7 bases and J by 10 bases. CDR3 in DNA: TGTGCCAGCACGGGACTAGAGCTCGAGCAGTTCTTC. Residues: CASTGLELEQFF.